This T cell receptor (beta chain) stems from a study of T-cell reconstitution after alpha-beta-depleted transplantation in children (TCRdb year 2016). In terms of the full investigation: Using TCR repertoire profiling, the study followed T-cell immune reconstitution in a quantitative way in children after TCRalphabeta/CD19-depleted allogeneic hematopoietic cell transplantation.

There are many counts of this clonotype. The antigen it recognizes is unknown. Base qualities are missing; no much larger clone stands one base away. Libraries came from PCR. This sample was sequenced with an Illumina HiSeq 2500. TCR library preparation used molecular barcoding, with unique molecular identifiers applied to normalize quantification of the TCRbeta repertoire. The raw public reads went through TCRdb reprocessing: fastp at Q25, MiXCR clone calling, in-frame beta chains kept. Under each unique CDR3 protein, matching rows form one entry showing the most common genes and DNA. Recorded for this sample are roughly 23,000 distinct CDR3 sequences; about 11% of them occurred a single time. Over 20% of the sample is taken by the ten largest. Sequencing used PBMCs from the stem cell graft donor, obtained from the stem cell graft. This TCR derives from a human donor who donated a stem cell graft to a child with chronic granulomatous disease.

The DNA sequence reads TGTGCCAGCAGCTTAGCTGAACCCGGCAATGAGCAGTTCTTC. It specifies CASSLAEPGNEQFF. The chain was built from TRBV7-6 and TRBJ2-1; no D gene call is confident. Including the terminal cysteine and phenylalanine, the CDR3 comprises 14 residues. Only the CDR3 portion is preserved as DNA: 42 bases, with reading frame beginning at the first base. CDR1 SGHVS and CDR2 FNYEAQ are derived from the germline V gene. V loses 0 bases of germline sequence and J loses 6 bases, and the interval between the two ends is 9 bases.